This TCR beta chain was sequenced during a study of blood T cell repertoires in COVID-19. Study information: Donors in the United States, Italy and Spain gave samples during acute or convalescent COVID-19. PBMCs, B-cell-depleted T cells, or T cells provided the cDNA or gDNA that made up the material.

The study recruited people aged about 18 to 95 years across about 25 US areas. Repertoires were generated with immunoSEQ multiplex PCR, while TCRdb's copy carries only in-frame clones and drops some. The table lists about 210,000 clones, 80% of them singletons. The CDR3 contains 12 residues. Germline assignment: CDR1 SQVTM and CDR2 ANQGSEA. The ends were cut back, 6 bases at V and 5 bases at J, with 8 bases in the middle. Sequencing was done on a sample of PBMCs or T cells enriched from blood (not recorded which). The sequence derives from a man aged 25 to 45 with acute COVID-19. This chain connects TRBV29-1 to TRBJ1-6; no definite D call. The CDR3 spells CSVLVDNSPLHF. In nucleotides, the CDR3 is TGCAGCGTATTAGTAGATAATTCACCCCTCCACTTT.